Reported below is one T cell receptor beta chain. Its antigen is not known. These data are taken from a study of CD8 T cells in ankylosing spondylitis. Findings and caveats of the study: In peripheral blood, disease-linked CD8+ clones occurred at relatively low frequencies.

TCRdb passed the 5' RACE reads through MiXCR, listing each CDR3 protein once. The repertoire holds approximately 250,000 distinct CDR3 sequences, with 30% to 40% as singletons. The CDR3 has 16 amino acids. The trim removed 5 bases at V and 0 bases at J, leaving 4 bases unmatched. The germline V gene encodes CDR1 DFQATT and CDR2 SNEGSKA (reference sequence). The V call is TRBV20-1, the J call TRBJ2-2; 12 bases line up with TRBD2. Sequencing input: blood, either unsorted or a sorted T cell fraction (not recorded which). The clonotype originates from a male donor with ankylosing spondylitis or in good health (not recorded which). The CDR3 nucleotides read TGCAGTGCTTCCGGACTAGCGGGAACGAACACCGGGGAGCTGTTTTTT. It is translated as CSASGLAGTNTGELFF.